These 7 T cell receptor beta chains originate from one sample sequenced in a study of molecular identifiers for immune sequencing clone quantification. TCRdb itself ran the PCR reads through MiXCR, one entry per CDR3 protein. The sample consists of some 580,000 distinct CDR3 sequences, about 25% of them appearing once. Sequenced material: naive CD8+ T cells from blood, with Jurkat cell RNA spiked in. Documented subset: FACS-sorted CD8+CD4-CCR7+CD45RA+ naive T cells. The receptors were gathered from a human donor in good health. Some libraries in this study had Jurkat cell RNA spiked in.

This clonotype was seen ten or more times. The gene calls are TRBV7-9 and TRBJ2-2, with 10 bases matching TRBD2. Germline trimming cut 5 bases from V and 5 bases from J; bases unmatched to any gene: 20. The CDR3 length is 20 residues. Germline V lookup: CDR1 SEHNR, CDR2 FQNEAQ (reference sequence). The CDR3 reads CASSLTLAGGPIIKTGELFF. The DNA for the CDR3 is TGTGCCAGCAGCCTGACTTTAGCGGGAGGACCTATAATAAAAACCGGGGAGCTGTTTTTT.

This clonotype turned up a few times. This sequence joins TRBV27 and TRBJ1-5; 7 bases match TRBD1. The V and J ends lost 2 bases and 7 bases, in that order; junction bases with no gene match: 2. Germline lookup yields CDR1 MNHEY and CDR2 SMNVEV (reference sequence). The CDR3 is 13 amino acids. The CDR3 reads CASSLTGEQPQHF. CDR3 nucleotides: TGTGCCAGCAGTTTAACAGGGGAGCAGCCCCAGCATTTT.

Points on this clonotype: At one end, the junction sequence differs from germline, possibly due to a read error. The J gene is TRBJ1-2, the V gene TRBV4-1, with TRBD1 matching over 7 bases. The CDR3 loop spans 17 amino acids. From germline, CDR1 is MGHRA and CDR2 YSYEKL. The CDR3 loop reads CTSSRVVRDSENYGYTF. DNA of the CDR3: TGCACCAGCAGCCGAGTAGTTCGGGACAGTGAGAACTATGGCTACACCTTC.

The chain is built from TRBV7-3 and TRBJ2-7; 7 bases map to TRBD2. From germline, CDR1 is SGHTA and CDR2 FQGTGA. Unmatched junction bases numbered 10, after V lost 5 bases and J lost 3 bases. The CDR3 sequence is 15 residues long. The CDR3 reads CASSAAPGLLYEQYF. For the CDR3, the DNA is TGTGCCAGCAGCGCAGCCCCGGGACTACTCTACGAGCAGTACTTC.

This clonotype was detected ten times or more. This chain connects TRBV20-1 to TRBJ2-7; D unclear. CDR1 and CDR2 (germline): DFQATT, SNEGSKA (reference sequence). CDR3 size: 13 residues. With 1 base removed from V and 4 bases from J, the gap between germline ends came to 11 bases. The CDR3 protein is CSARGSDRYEQYF. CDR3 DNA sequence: TGCAGTGCTAGAGGTAGTGATAGATACGAGCAGTACTTC.

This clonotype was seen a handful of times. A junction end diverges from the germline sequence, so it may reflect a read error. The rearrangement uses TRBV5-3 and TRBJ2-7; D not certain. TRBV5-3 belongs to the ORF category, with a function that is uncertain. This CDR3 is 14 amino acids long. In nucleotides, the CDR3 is TGTGCCAGCAGCTTGAATCCGGAGACCTACGAGCAGTACTTC. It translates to CASSLNPETYEQYF.

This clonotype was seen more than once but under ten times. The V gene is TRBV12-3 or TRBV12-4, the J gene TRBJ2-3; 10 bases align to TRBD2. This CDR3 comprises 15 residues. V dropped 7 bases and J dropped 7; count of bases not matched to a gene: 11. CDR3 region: CASTQPRTSGNTQYF. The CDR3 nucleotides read TGTGCCAGCACCCAACCCCGGACTAGCGGAAATACGCAGTATTTT.